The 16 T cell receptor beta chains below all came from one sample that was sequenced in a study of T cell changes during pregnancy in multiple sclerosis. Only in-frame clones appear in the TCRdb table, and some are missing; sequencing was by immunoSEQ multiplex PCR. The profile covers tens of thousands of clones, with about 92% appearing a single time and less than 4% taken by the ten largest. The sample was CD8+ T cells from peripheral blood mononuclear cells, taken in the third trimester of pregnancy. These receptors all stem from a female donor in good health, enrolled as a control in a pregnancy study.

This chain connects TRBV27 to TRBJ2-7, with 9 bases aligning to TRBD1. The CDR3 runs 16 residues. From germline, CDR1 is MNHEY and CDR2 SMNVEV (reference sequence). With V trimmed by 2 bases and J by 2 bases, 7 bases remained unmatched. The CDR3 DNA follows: TGTGCCAGCAGTTTAGTCCCGGGACAGGGTCCCTACGAGCAGTACTTC. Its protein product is CASSLVPGQGPYEQYF.

The CDR3 reads CASSQGAEQYF. As DNA, the CDR3 is TGTGCCAGCAGTCAAGGGGCCGAGCAGTACTTC. This chain links TRBV27 with TRBJ2-7, with a tentative D call TRBD1 (5 bases). The length of the CDR3 is 11 residues. V lost 5 bases, J lost 6 bases, and 8 bases lay in between. CDR1 is MNHEY and CDR2 is SMNVEV in the germline V gene (reference sequence).

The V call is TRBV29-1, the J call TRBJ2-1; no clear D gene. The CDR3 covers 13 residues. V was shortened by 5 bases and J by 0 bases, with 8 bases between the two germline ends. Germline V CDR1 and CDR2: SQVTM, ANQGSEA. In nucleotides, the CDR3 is TGCAGCGTTCCCCACAGCTCCTACAATGAGCAGTTCTTC. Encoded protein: CSVPHSSYNEQFF.

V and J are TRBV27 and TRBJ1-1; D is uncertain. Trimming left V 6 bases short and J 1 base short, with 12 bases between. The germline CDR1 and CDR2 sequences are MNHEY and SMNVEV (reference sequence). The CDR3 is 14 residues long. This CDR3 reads CASRSGFPNTEAFF. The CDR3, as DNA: TGTGCCAGCAGGTCGGGGTTTCCGAACACTGAAGCTTTCTTT.

CDR3: CASSSGLADTDTQYF. DNA for the CDR3: TGTGCCAGCAGCTCAGGACTAGCGGACACAGATACGCAGTATTTT. This rearrangement joins TRBV13 to TRBJ2-3, with TRBD2 matching over 10 bases. Per the germline V gene, CDR1 is PRHDT and CDR2 is FYEKMQ (reference sequence). The CDR3 has 15 residues. V trimming: 4 bases; J trimming: 2 bases; junction bases outside the gene matches: 3.

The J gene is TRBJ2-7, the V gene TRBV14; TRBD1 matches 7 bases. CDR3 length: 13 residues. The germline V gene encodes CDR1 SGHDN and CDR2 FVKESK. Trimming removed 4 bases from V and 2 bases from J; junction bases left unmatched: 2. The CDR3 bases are TGTGCCAGCAGCCTAGGGGGCCCCTACGAGCAGTACTTC. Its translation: CASSLGGPYEQYF.

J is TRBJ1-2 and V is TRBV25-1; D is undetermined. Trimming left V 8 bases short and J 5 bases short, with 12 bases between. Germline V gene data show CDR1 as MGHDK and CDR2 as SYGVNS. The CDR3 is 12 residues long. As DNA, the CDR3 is TGTGCCAGCCCAAGGAGGGTGTATGGCTACACCTTC. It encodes CASPRRVYGYTF.

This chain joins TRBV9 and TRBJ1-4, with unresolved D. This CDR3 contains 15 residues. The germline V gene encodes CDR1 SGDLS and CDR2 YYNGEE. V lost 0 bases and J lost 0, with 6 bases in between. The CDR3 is CASSVGGATNEKLFF. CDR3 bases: TGTGCCAGCAGCGTAGGGGGAGCAACTAATGAAAAACTGTTTTTT.

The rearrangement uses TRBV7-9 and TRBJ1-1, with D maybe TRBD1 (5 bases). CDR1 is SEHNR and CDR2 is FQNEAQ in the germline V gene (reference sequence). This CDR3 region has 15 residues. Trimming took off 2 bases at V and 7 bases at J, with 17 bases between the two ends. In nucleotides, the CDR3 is TGTGCCAGCAGCTTATATGCGGGGGATAGTCTTGAAGCTTTCTTT. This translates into CASSLYAGDSLEAFF.

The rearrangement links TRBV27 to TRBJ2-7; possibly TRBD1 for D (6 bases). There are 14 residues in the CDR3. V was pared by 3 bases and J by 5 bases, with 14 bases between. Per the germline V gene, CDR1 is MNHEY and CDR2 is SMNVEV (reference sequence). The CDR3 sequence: CASSLTGPPDEQYF. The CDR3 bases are TGTGCCAGCAGTTTGACAGGTCCCCCCGACGAGCAGTACTTC.

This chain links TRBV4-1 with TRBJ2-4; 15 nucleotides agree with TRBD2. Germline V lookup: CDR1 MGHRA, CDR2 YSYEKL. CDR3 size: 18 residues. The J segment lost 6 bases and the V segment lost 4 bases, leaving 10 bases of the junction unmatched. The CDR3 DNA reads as TGCGCCAGCAGCCCTTGGACTAGCGGGGGGGTGATGGGAAACATTCAGTACTTC. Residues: CASSPWTSGGVMGNIQYF.

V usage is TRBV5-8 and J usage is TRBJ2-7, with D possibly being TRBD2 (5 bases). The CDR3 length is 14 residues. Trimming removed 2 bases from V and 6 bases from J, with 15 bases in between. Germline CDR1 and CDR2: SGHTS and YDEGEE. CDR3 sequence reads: CASSLGSVHREQYF. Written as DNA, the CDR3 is TGTGCCAGCAGCTTAGGGAGTGTACACCGCGAGCAGTACTTC.

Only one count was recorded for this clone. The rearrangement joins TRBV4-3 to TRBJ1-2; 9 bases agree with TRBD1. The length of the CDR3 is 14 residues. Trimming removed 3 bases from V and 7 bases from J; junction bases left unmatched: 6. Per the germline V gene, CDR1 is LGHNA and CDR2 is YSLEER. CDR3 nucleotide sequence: TGCGCCAGCAGCCAGGGGACAGGGTTGGCTGGCTACACCTTC. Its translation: CASSQGTGLAGYTF.

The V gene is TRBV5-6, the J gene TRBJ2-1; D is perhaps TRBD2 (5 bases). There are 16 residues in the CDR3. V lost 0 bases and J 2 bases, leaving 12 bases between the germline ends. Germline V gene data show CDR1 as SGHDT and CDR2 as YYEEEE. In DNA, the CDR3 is TGTGCCAGCAGCTTGGGGACTCCGCCCCCCTACAATGAGCAGTTCTTC. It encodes CASSLGTPPPYNEQFF.

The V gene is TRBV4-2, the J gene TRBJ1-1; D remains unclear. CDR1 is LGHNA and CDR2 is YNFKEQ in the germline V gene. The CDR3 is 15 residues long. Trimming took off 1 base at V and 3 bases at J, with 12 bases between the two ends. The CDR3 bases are TGTGCCAGCAGCCAAGCTAAAAACGGGGACACTGAAGCTTTCTTT. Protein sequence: CASSQAKNGDTEAFF.

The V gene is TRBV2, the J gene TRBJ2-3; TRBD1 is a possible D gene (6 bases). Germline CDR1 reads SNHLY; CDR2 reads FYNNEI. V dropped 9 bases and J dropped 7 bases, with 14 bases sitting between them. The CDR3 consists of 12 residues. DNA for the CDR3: TGTGCCAGTGAAGGGGGAAGGAATACGCAGTATTTT. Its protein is CASEGGRNTQYF.